This entry lists 3 T cell receptor beta chains sequenced from one sample in a study of PD-L1 blockade in urothelial cancer. Libraries were prepared by immunoSEQ multiplex PCR; TCRdb keeps only in-frame clonotypes and omits some of them. The table records 20,000 to 30,000 clones, approximately 86% of them present only once. This specimen was PBMCs, taken around atezolizumab (anti-PD-L1) treatment. These receptors originate from a man aged 55 to 69 with urothelial cancer.

The J gene is TRBJ1-2, the V gene TRBV4-2; no definite D call. The length of the CDR3 is 14 residues. Per germline, CDR1 LGHNA and CDR2 YNFKEQ. V was shortened by 0 bases and J by 8 bases, with 13 bases between the two germline ends. The CDR3 is CASSQDRLEGGYTF. CDR3 in DNA: TGTGCCAGCAGCCAAGATCGGCTGGAGGGCGGCTACACCTTC.

This chain connects TRBV5-5 to TRBJ2-7, with D perhaps matching TRBD1 (5 bases). The CDR3 has 15 amino acids. The germline V gene encodes CDR1 SGHKS and CDR2 YYEKEE (reference sequence). Trimming took 5 bases from V and 4 from J, leaving 19 bases between them. The CDR3 protein is CASRQKDEGVYEQYF. The DNA of the CDR3 is TGTGCCAGCAGGCAAAAGGATGAAGGGGTATACGAGCAGTACTTC.

The V call is TRBV15, the J call TRBJ2-3, with TRBD2 matching over 13 bases. The CDR3 totals 17 residues. With 2 bases clipped from V and 4 bases from J, the junction kept 6 bases outside the gene matches. Germline-derived CDR1 and CDR2 are LNHNV and YYDKDF (reference sequence). The CDR3 DNA reads as TGTGCCACCAGCAGATCGGGGACTAGCGGGAATTCAGATACGCAGTATTTT. It specifies CATSRSGTSGNSDTQYF.